The entry below gives a single TCR beta chain sequence along with its context. The antigen it recognizes is unknown. Base qualities are not provided; no much larger clone lies one nucleotide away. Cut back by 4 bases and 0 bases, the V and J ends lie 7 bases apart. Measured from the cysteine to the phenylalanine, the CDR3 is 14 residues long. Only the CDR3 DNA is retained, 42 bases long and in frame from the first base. Via the germline V gene, CDR1 is SGHRS and CDR2 YFSETQ. To sequence the TCRbeta CDR3 region, genomic DNA was isolated from the sorted cells. The immunoSEQ Assay was used for sequencing of TCRbeta CDR3 regions. Sourced from immuneACCESS, this table was stored by TCRdb with only in-frame sequences that have V and J called. A share of the clones is absent; for the studies checked, an unresolved V gene accounts for under half, and the remainder has no known explanation. This sample lists fewer than 140,000 clones; 90% were detected once. In total, the top ten clones hold approximately 0.52% of the sample.

This entry is derived from a study of OX40 agonist ivuxolimab in advanced cancers. Some background on the complete study: Ivuxolimab was a fully human IgG2 agonistic monoclonal antibody targeting the costimulatory receptor OX40 (CD134). Three dose-escalation patients achieved partial responses, one with hepatocellular carcinoma and two with cutaneous melanoma. Intravenous ivuxolimab was administered to patients every 2 weeks at six dose levels: 0.01, 0.1, 0.3, 1.5, 3 and 10 mg/kg. Of the approximately 50 dose-escalation patients, hepatocellular carcinoma was present in roughly 19, melanoma in around 15, renal cell carcinoma in 9 and head and neck cancer in 9. The dose-escalation cohort was about 86% male with a mean age of about 58 years, ranging from roughly 20 to 80. The paper reports the monotherapy dose-escalation portion (N of about 52 patients) of the phase I ivuxolimab trial. Prior anti-PD-1, anti-PD-L1 or anti-CTLA-4 therapy was permitted, and checkpoint inhibitors had been received by about 44% of dose-escalation patients. The point of sequencing TCRbeta in the periphery was to test whether ivuxolimab changed TCR sequence diversity and drove clonal T-cell expansion. The research as a whole found: After ivuxolimab, expanded clones were on average more numerous among CD8+ T cells than among CD4+ T cells. Clonal expansion of both CD4+ and CD8+ blood T cells was observed from baseline to week 6 at doses 0.1 to 3.0 mg/kg. In partial responders in the 0.1-3.0 mg/kg groups, normalized peripheral clonal expansion was found to be among the lowest, especially among CD8+ T cells. Antigen specificity was not determined for the clonally expanded peripheral T cells. Low levels of normalized T-cell clonal expansion were also seen in some patients who did not respond.

The trial excluded patients who had a history of autoimmune disease or were on systemic immunosuppression. Peripheral blood for TCR sequencing was drawn from every dose cohort at baseline, at cycle 4 day 1 and at cycle 7 day 1. Samples came from an open-label, multicenter, first-in-human phase I dose-escalation trial of ivuxolimab. Adults with locally advanced or metastatic melanoma, renal cell, hepatocellular, or head and neck squamous cell carcinoma were enrolled in the trial. Before TCR sequencing, CD4+ T cells and CD8+ T cells from peripheral blood were sorted into separate populations. This chain joins TRBV5-1 to TRBJ1-4; no D segment can be confidently identified. The input for sequencing was CD4+ or CD8+ T cells sorted from blood, taken in a trial of the OX40 agonist ivuxolimab. The TCR originated in an adult with an advanced solid tumor such as melanoma, head and neck, liver or kidney cancer. The CDR3 amino acid sequence is: CASSHAATNEKLFF. The DNA reads as follows: TGCGCCAGCAGCCACGCAGCAACTAATGAAAAACTGTTTTTT.